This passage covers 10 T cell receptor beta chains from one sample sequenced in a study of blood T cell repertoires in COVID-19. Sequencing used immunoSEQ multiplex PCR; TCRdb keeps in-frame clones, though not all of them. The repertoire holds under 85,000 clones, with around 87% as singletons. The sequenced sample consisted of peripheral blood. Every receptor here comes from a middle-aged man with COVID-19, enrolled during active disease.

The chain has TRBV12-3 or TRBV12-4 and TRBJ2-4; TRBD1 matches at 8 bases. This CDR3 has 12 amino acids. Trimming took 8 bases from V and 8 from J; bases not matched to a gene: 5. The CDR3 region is CASGQGADIQYF. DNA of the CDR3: TGTGCCAGCGGCCAGGGGGCAGACATTCAGTACTTC.

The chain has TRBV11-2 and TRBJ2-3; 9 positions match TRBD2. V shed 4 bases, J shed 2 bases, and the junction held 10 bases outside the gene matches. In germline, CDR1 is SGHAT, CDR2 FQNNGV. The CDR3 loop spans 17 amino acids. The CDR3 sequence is CASSWGVAGASTDTQYF. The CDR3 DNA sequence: TGTGCCAGCAGCTGGGGTGTAGCGGGGGCCTCCACAGATACGCAGTATTTT.

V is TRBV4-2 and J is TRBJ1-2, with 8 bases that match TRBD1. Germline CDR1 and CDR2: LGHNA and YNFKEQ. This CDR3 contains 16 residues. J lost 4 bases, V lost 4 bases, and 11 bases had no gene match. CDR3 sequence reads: CASSPIQDRALYGYTF. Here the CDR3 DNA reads TGTGCCAGCAGCCCCATTCAGGACAGGGCCCTCTATGGCTACACCTTC.

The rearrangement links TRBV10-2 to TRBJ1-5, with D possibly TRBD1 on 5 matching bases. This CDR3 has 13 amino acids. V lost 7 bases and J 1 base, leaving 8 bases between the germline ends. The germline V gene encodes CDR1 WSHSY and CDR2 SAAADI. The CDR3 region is CASTGVSNQPQHF. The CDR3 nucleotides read TGCGCCAGCACGGGGGTAAGCAATCAGCCCCAGCATTTT.

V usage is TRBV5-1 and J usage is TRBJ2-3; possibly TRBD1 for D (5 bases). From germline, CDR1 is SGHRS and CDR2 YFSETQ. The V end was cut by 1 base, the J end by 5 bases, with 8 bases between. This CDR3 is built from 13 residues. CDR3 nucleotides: TGCGCCAGCAGCTTGACCGGACAAGATACGCAGTATTTT. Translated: CASSLTGQDTQYF.

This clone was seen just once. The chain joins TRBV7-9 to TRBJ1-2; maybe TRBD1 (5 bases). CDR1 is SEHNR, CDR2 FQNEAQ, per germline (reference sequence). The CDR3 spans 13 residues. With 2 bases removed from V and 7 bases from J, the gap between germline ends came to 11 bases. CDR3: CASSLSQGFGYTF. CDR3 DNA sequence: TGTGCCAGCAGCTTATCTCAGGGTTTTGGCTACACCTTC. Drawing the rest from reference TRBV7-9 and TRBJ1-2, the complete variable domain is DTGVSQNPRHKITKRGQNVTFRCDPISEHNRLYWYRQTLGQGPEFLTYFQNEAQLEKSRLLSDRFSAERPKGSFSTLEIQRTEQGDSAMYLCASSLSQGFGYTFGSGTRLTVV.

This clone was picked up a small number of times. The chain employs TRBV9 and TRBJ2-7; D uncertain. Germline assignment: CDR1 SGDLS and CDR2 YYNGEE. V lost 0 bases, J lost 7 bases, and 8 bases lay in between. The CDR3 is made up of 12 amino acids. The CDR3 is CASSVGDGEQYF. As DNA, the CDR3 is TGTGCCAGCAGCGTAGGAGACGGGGAGCAGTACTTC.

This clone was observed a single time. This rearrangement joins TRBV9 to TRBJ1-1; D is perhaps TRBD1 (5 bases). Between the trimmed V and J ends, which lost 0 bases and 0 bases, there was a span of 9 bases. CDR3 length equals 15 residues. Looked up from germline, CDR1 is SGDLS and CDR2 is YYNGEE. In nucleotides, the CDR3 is TGTGCCAGCAGCGTAGGACAGACCATGAACACTGAAGCTTTCTTT. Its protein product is CASSVGQTMNTEAFF.

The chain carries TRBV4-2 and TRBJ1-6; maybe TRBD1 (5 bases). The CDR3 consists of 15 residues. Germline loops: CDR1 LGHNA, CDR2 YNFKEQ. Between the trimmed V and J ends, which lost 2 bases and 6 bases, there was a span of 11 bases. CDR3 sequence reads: CASSQPQVPNSPLHF. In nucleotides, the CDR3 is TGTGCCAGCAGCCAACCACAGGTCCCTAATTCACCCCTCCACTTT.

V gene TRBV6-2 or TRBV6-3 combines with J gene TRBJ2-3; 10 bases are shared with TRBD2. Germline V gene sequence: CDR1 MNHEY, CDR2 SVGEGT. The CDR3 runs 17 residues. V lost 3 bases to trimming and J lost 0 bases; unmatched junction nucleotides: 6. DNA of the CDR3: TGTGCCAGCAGTTATGGTAGCGGGGGGTGGAGCACAGATACGCAGTATTTT. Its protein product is CASSYGSGGWSTDTQYF.